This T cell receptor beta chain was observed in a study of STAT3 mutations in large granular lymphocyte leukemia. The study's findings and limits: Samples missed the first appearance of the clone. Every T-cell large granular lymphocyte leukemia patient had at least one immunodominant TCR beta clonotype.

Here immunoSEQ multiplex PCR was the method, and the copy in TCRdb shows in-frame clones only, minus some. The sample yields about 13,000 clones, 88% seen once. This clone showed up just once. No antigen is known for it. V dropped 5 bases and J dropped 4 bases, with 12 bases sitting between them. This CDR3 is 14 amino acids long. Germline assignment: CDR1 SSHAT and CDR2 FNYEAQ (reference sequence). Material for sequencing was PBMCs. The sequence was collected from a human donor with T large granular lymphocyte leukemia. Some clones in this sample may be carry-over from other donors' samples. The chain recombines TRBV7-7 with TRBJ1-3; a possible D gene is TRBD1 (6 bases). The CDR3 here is CASSTGLGGNTIYF. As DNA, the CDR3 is TGTGCCAGCAGCACAGGGTTAGGGGGAAACACCATATATTTT.